These T cell receptor beta chains were read from a single sample in a study of CXCR3-negative and CXCR3-positive naive CD8 T cells. TCRdb re-called the 5' RACE reads; every CDR3 protein appears as one record, without DNA. This table holds tens of thousands of distinct CDR3 sequences. The sample comprised naive CXCR3+ CD8+ T cells from blood. Source of these receptors: a human donor in good health. Some clones in this sample may be carry-over from other donors' samples. The CDR3 runs from the conserved cysteine through the conserved F or W.

V gene	J gene	CDR3 length	CDR3 protein
TRBV7-3	TRBJ2-1	16	CASSLSGGYTYNEQFF
TRBV12-3/TRBV12-4	TRBJ2-1	12	CASSLAWGEQFF
TRBV29-1	TRBJ2-7	14	CSAWGGQGPYEQYF
TRBV29-1	TRBJ2-7	11	CSIPGPPEQYF
TRBV7-2	TRBJ2-7	14	CASGIAGRIHEQYF
TRBV5-1	TRBJ2-1	14	CASHWGANYNEQFF
TRBV29-1	TRBJ1-2	13	CSVDRQGIYGYTF
TRBV20-1	TRBJ2-7	12	CSARETGVEQYF
TRBV14	TRBJ2-5	14	CASSQTGGLETQYF
TRBV27	TRBJ2-7	15	CASRLPSGEAYEQYF
TRBV6-2/TRBV6-3	TRBJ2-1	13	CASRGVNYNEQFF
TRBV7-9	TRBJ2-3	15	CASTPQWSSTDTQYF
TRBV20-1	TRBJ1-6	16	CSARDLRTGDNSPLHF
TRBV9	TRBJ1-2	13	CASSPDTNYGYTF
TRBV4-3	TRBJ2-1	15	CASSQGLAVYNEQFF
TRBV20-1	TRBJ1-1	12	CSALPGNTEAFF
TRBV2	TRBJ2-2	14	CASSEADYTGELFF
TRBV28	TRBJ2-3	14	CAIGSGGNTDTQYF
TRBV2	TRBJ2-1	15	CASSARDASYNEQFF
TRBV30	TRBJ1-1	13	CAWNGPPDTEAFF
TRBV5-4	TRBJ2-7	15	CASSIGRGDPYEQYF
TRBV19	TRBJ2-7	14	CASSYQGAFYEQYF
TRBV13	TRBJ2-5	16	CASSLRISGAQETQYF
TRBV6-6	TRBJ1-1	13	CASSSGQGTEAFF
TRBV3-1	TRBJ1-1	14	CASSQFARDTEAFF
TRBV28	TRBJ1-1	13	CASKGVTNTEAFF
TRBV14	TRBJ1-3	16	CASSQDLEGAGNTIYF
TRBV6-5	TRBJ2-7	16	CASSYSVGRVTYEQYF
TRBV29-1	TRBJ2-7	16	CSVEWVREDSVYEQYF
TRBV28	TRBJ2-7	13	CASSFHNLAEQYF
TRBV28	TRBJ2-6	15	CASSYRGPGANVLTF
TRBV29-1	TRBJ2-7	12	CSVEDQSVEQYF
TRBV12-3/TRBV12-4	TRBJ2-7	13	CASSNDDQYEQYF
TRBV20-1	TRBJ1-5	18	CSAREHIPGTVSNQPQHF
TRBV5-1	TRBJ2-5	15	CASSPVQGDQETQYF
TRBV29-1	TRBJ2-7	13	CSVLRGDSYEQYF
TRBV7-6	TRBJ2-2	17	CASSLARTGGTTGELFF
TRBV7-6	TRBJ2-5	15	CASSLGGPPQETQYF
TRBV6-6	TRBJ1-5	15	CASSYGIYSNQPQHF
TRBV28	TRBJ2-7	12	CASTLKGDEQYF
TRBV7-9	TRBJ2-4	14	CASSLGAGENIQYF
TRBV20-1	TRBJ1-1	13	CSARDRGITEAFF
TRBV28	TRBJ2-5	15	CASSLGPAGQEAQYF
TRBV6-2/TRBV6-3	TRBJ2-5	16	CASRVPGQGSRKTQYF
TRBV29-1	TRBJ2-7	13	CSVQGSDSYEQYF
TRBV7-6	TRBJ1-2	17	CASSLVGGRDANYGYTF